These 28 T cell receptor beta chains were all obtained from the same sample, sequenced in a study of read filtering for tumor transcriptome and immune sequencing. From 300 to 450 ng of RNA, a library with molecular barcoded alpha/delta and beta/gamma adaptors was made. One entry per CDR3 protein results from TCRdb running MiXCR on the reads. Here the sample spans some 46,000 distinct CDR3 sequences, around 19% being singletons. Sequenced sample: a population of CD138-negative cells sorted from bone marrow. Receptors were obtained from a donor at least 40 years old with multiple myeloma.

V is TRBV5-8 and J is TRBJ2-3, with D possibly TRBD2 on 6 matching bases. CDR1 is SGHTS and CDR2 is YDEGEE in the germline V gene. Deletions cut 2 bases from V and 0 bases from J, with 13 bases between. The CDR3 has 16 residues. CDR3 amino acids: CASSFHPGTSTDTQYF. The CDR3 DNA reads TGTGCCAGCAGCTTTCACCCCGGGACTAGCACAGATACGCAGTATTTT. The whole variable domain, remainder taken from reference TRBV5-8 and TRBJ2-3, is EAGVTQSPTHLIKTRGQQATLRCSPISGHTSVYWYQQALGLGLQFLLWYDEGEERNRGNFPPRFSGRQFPNYSSELNVNALELEDSALYLCASSFHPGTSTDTQYFGPGTRLTVL.

This clonotype occurred many times. This chain uses TRBV20-1 with TRBJ2-1, with D unclear. V was cut by 6 bases and J by 4 bases, with 22 bases left in between. The CDR3 covers 16 residues. Germline loops: CDR1 DFQATT, CDR2 SNEGSKA (reference sequence). The CDR3 sequence: CSARLSGAKIYNEQFF. The CDR3 DNA sequence: TGCAGTGCGAGATTGTCCGGCGCGAAAATATACAATGAGCAGTTCTTC.

This clonotype has at least ten counts. The chain joins TRBV6-6 to TRBJ2-7, with D perhaps given as TRBD1 or TRBD2 (6 bases each). Trimming shortened V by 11 bases and J by 2 bases, and 10 bases separated the two germline ends. Germline V gene data show CDR1 as MNHNY and CDR2 as SVGAGI (reference sequence). This CDR3 has 11 amino acids. CDR3 nucleotide sequence: TGTGCCTCGGGGGCCCCCTACGAGCAGTACTTC. As protein: CASGAPYEQYF.

This clonotype has at least ten counts. The V and J genes are TRBV9 and TRBJ2-5; D might be TRBD2 (5 bases). CDR1 is SGDLS, CDR2 YYNGEE, per germline. This CDR3 spans 13 amino acids. V was clipped by 4 bases and J by 8 bases, with 15 bases between them. In DNA form, the CDR3 reads TGTGCCAGCAGCCCCGGACTGGAAAAAACCCAGTACTTC. Its protein is CASSPGLEKTQYF.

This clonotype was seen repeatedly, ten times or more. V gene TRBV7-2 combines with J gene TRBJ2-3; 9 positions match TRBD1. The germline gives CDR1 SGHTA, CDR2 FQGNSA. V lost 5 bases to trimming and J lost 0 bases; unmatched junction nucleotides: 6. This CDR3 contains 16 residues. The CDR3 here is CASSHGTGISTDTQYF. In DNA, the CDR3 is TGTGCCAGCAGCCATGGGACAGGGATCAGCACAGATACGCAGTATTTT.

This clonotype was found many times. This chain connects TRBV29-1 to TRBJ2-2; weak D call: TRBD1 (6 bases). CDR3 size: 17 residues. CDR1 SQVTM and CDR2 ANQGSEA come from the germline V gene. Deletions cut 5 bases from V and 3 bases from J, with 22 bases between. The CDR3, as DNA: TGCAGCGTTCCCTCGACAGGAGCTCTCTCGGACACCGGGGAGCTGTTTTTT. Protein sequence: CSVPSTGALSDTGELFF.

This clonotype was recorded at least ten times. This chain connects TRBV28 to TRBJ1-4, with D tentatively TRBD1 (5 bases). The germline V and J ends were trimmed by 6 bases and 11 bases, with 10 bases remaining between them. Germline V gene lookup returns CDR1 MDHEN and CDR2 SYDVKM. This CDR3 comprises 11 residues. The CDR3 sequence is CASRLGLKLFF. CDR3 coding DNA: TGTGCCAGCAGGTTGGGACTTAAACTGTTTTTT.

This clonotype was recorded at least ten times. This chain uses TRBV20-1 with TRBJ2-7; a possible D gene is TRBD1 (6 bases). V was shortened by 4 bases and J by 0 bases, with 13 bases between the two germline ends. The germline CDR1 and CDR2 sequences are DFQATT and SNEGSKA (reference sequence). This CDR3 contains 14 residues. The CDR3 loop reads CSAKGGKTSYEQYF. CDR3 bases: TGCAGTGCTAAAGGGGGTAAAACCTCCTACGAGCAGTACTTC.

Note on this clonotype: Only one base separates this from a far larger clonotype, so it likely reflects a read error. This sequence joins TRBV7-2 and TRBJ2-2; D may be TRBD2 (5 bases). The V gene's germline CDR1 is SGHTA and CDR2 FQGNSA. The CDR3 is made up of 11 amino acids. As DNA, the CDR3 is TGTGCCAGCAGCTTCACCGGGAAGCTGTTTTTT. Translation gives CASSFTGKLFF.

This clonotype qualifies as medium-sized. The V call is TRBV29-1, the J call TRBJ1-1; D is ambiguous. Per the germline V gene, CDR1 is SQVTM and CDR2 is ANQGSEA. The CDR3 has 12 residues. Between the trimmed V and J ends, which lost 1 base and 1 base, there was a span of 4 bases. In DNA form, the CDR3 reads TGCAGCGTTGAAGTCGGGAACACTGAAGCTTTCTTT. The encoded protein is CSVEVGNTEAFF.

This chain joins TRBV28 and TRBJ2-7; no definite D call. The CDR3 length is 11 residues. The V gene's germline CDR1 is MDHEN and CDR2 SYDVKM. Trimming removed 9 bases at V and 6 bases at J, with 12 bases between. CDR3 sequence (DNA): TGTGCCAGTAGCTACTTCCGCGAGCAGTACTTC. Translation: CASSYFREQYF.

Notes on this clonotype: This may stem from a read error, because a much larger clone lies one nucleotide away. V gene TRBV6-6 combines with J gene TRBJ1-1, with D possibly TRBD1 on 6 matching bases. Germline V CDR1 and CDR2: MNHNY, SVGAGI (reference sequence). The CDR3 runs 18 residues. The CDR3 sequence is CASSYMGTQGRLNTGAFF. The CDR3 bases are TGTGCCAGCAGTTATATGGGGACACAGGGAAGGTTGAACACTGGAGCTTTCTTT.

Many counts were recorded for this clonotype. The chain links TRBV2 to TRBJ1-5; D is ambiguous. The CDR3 loop spans 15 amino acids. V was pared by 1 base and J by 5 bases, with 12 bases between. From germline, CDR1 is SNHLY and CDR2 FYNNEI. The DNA of the CDR3 is TGTGCCAGCAGTGAAGGTAGTGCTCGAGATCAGCCCCAGCATTTT. Protein sequence: CASSEGSARDQPQHF.

In its sample, this clonotype was seen many times. This chain links TRBV7-2 with TRBJ2-1; D possibly corresponds to TRBD1 (5 bases). CDR3 length equals 12 residues. Trimming took 5 bases from V and 9 from J, leaving 11 bases between them. Germline CDR1 is SGHTA and CDR2 is FQGNSA. The chain's CDR3 is CASSPSQGEQFF. Written as DNA, the CDR3 is TGTGCCAGCAGCCCGAGTCAGGGTGAGCAGTTCTTC. The full variable domain, in which reference TRBV7-2 and TRBJ2-1 provide the parts outside the CDR3, is GAGVSQSPSNKVTEKGKDVELRCDPISGHTALYWYRQSLGQGLEFLIYFQGNSAPDKSGLPSDRFSAERTGGSVSTLTIQRTQQEDSAVYLCASSPSQGEQFFGPGTRLTVL.

This chain connects TRBV29-1 to TRBJ2-1; tentative D call: TRBD1 (6 bases). CDR1 is SQVTM, CDR2 ANQGSEA, per germline. The CDR3 consists of 12 residues. V lost 8 bases and J 6 bases, leaving 14 bases between the germline ends. The CDR3 nucleotides are TGCAGCTCATCTACAGGGATCAATGAGCAGTTCTTC. Protein: CSSSTGINEQFF.

On this clonotype itself: The conserved phenylalanine or tryptophan is not found at the CDR3 terminus, so this likely reflects a read error. This chain connects TRBV9 to TRBJ2-2; unclear D gene. Germline V gene lookup returns CDR1 SGDLS and CDR2 YYNGEE. V was shortened by 0 bases and J by 10 bases, with 22 bases between the two germline ends. The CDR3 is 17 amino acids. CDR3 bases: TGTGCCAGCAGCGTAGCTGAGACGGTTTTTCCCCACGCGGAGCTGTTTTTA. It codes for CASSVAETVFPHAELFL.

This clonotype was counted a few times. This chain joins TRBV7-9 and TRBJ2-7; 9 bases align to TRBD1. Germline values: CDR1 SEHNR, CDR2 FQNEAQ (reference sequence). The junction had 7 bases not matched to a gene; V was cut back by 6 bases and J by 4 bases. The CDR3 length is 14 residues. The CDR3 DNA follows: TGTGCCAGCAGTTCCGGGACAGGGTGGTACGAGCAGTACTTC. It specifies CASSSGTGWYEQYF.

This clonotype showed up many times. J is TRBJ2-5 and V is TRBV11-2; unclear D gene. Trimming cost V 0 bases and J 0 bases, with 17 bases left between them. Germline V gene lookup returns CDR1 SGHAT and CDR2 FQNNGV. The CDR3 totals 18 residues. DNA of the CDR3: TGTGCCAGCAGCTTAGATTTTTACCAGAAACCGTACCAAGAGACCCAGTACTTC. It is translated as CASSLDFYQKPYQETQYF.

Concerning this clonotype: With a much larger clone just one base away, this may be a read error. This CDR3 is CSALGGRENIQYF. Here the CDR3 DNA reads TGCAGCGCCCTGGGGGGCAGAGAGAACATTCAGTACTTC. The chain recombines TRBV29-1 with TRBJ2-4, with D perhaps TRBD1 or TRBD2 (6 bases each). This CDR3 spans 13 amino acids. Germline V gene sequence: CDR1 SQVTM, CDR2 ANQGSEA. Trimming left V 7 bases short and J 7 bases short, with 17 bases between.

This clonotype has at least ten counts. V is TRBV7-2 and J is TRBJ2-5; 7 nucleotides agree with TRBD2. The CDR3 has 14 residues. Trimming at V came to 2 bases and at J to 3 bases, leaving 3 bases not matched to a gene. Germline V gene sequence: CDR1 SGHTA, CDR2 FQGNSA. CDR3 in DNA: TGTGCCAGCAGCTTATGGGGAGGGGAAGAGACCCAGTACTTC. The encoded protein is CASSLWGGEETQYF.

On this clonotype: One base away lies a much larger clone, so this may be a sequencing read error. The chain recombines TRBV7-9 with TRBJ2-2; 13 bases are shared with TRBD2. The length of the CDR3 is 14 residues. CDR1 is SEHNR, CDR2 FQNEAQ, per germline (reference sequence). The DNA for the CDR3 is TGTGCCAGCCGACTAGCGGGAGGAACCGGGGAGCTGTCTTTT. Translation gives CASRLAGGTGELSF.

In this sample, this clonotype turned up many times. The CDR3 is CASSNTDTQYF. CDR3 nucleotides: TGTGCCAGCAGTAACACAGATACGCAGTATTTT. This chain joins TRBV7-9 and TRBJ2-3; D gene ambiguous. V lost 6 bases to trimming and J lost 2 bases, with 3 bases between them. Germline CDR1 SEHNR, CDR2 FQNEAQ (reference sequence). The CDR3 extends over 11 amino acids.

V gene TRBV5-1 combines with J gene TRBJ2-7, with unresolved D. Germline V gene lookup returns CDR1 SGHRS and CDR2 YFSETQ. V dropped 1 base and J dropped 5 bases, with 7 bases sitting between them. The length of the CDR3 is 12 residues. This CDR3 reads CASSLKVDEQYF. CDR3 coding DNA: TGCGCCAGCAGCTTGAAGGTCGACGAGCAGTACTTC.

V is TRBV12-3 or TRBV12-4 and J is TRBJ2-1; D uncertain. The V end lost 3 bases, the J end lost 5 bases, and 11 bases lay between the germline ends. The CDR3 has 14 residues. Here the CDR3 DNA reads TGTGCCAGCAGTTTGGACCAGGCTAACAATGAGCAGTTCTTC. It translates to CASSLDQANNEQFF.

This clonotype was seen ten or more times. The genes are TRBV9 and TRBJ2-1; a possible D gene is TRBD1 (5 bases). Germline V gene sequence: CDR1 SGDLS, CDR2 YYNGEE. Between the trimmed V and J ends, which lost 3 bases and 8 bases, there was a span of 12 bases. CDR3 size: 13 residues. CDR3: CASSEGIRDEQFF. As DNA, the CDR3 is TGTGCCAGCAGCGAGGGGATCCGGGATGAGCAGTTCTTC.

This clonotype came up a few times. Being one base from a much bigger clone, this may be a read error. The chain uses TRBV12-3 or TRBV12-4 and TRBJ1-1; tentative D call: TRBD1 (6 bases). CDR3 size: 14 residues. The CDR3 loop is CSSRHDRLNTEAFF. CDR3 in DNA: TGTTCCAGCAGACACGACAGGCTCAACACTGAAGCTTTCTTT.

This clonotype was seen repeatedly, ten times or more. The chain uses TRBV7-2 and TRBJ1-2; 9 bases are shared with TRBD1. There are 16 residues in the CDR3. CDR1 SGHTA and CDR2 FQGNSA come from the germline V gene. The V segment lost 1 base and the J segment 7 bases; nucleotides outside the gene matches: 10. CDR3: CASSLDRWDRAVGYTF. DNA for the CDR3: TGTGCCAGCAGCTTAGATAGATGGGACAGGGCCGTTGGCTACACCTTC.

This clonotype was picked up a small number of times. This sequence joins TRBV7-7 and TRBJ2-3; 9 bases agree with TRBD2. Germline-derived CDR1 and CDR2 are SSHAT and FNYEAQ (reference sequence). CDR3 length equals 17 residues. V shed 3 bases, J shed 3 bases, and the junction held 10 bases outside the gene matches. The CDR3 sequence: CASSFGAGGSGTDTQYF. In DNA form, the CDR3 reads TGTGCCAGCAGCTTCGGAGCGGGAGGAAGTGGGACAGATACGCAGTATTTT.